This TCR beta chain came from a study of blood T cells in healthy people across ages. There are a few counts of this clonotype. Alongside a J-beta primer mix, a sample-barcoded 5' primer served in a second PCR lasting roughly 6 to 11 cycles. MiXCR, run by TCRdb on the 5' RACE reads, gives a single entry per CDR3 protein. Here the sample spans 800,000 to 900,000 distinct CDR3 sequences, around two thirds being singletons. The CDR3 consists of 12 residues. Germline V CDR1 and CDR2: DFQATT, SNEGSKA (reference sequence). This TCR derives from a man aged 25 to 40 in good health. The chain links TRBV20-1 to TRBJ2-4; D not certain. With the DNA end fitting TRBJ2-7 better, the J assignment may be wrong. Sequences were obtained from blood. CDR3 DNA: TGCAGTGCTAGCCGTTCTGCCTACGAGCAGTACTTC. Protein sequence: CSASRSAYEQYF.